The 5 T cell receptor beta chains in this list originate from one sample, sequenced in a study of blood T cells in healthy people across ages. Primed by a sample-barcoded 5' primer and a J-beta primer mix, a second PCR proceeded for roughly 6 to 12 cycles. TCRdb processed the 5' RACE reads anew with MiXCR; each CDR3 protein has one entry. This sample carries roughly 1.5 million distinct CDR3 sequences, approximately 39% of them seen once, and the ten largest clones take less than 5%. The sequenced sample consisted of blood. The receptor source for this set is a woman younger than 35 in good health.

This clonotype has more than one count but fewer than ten. This chain connects TRBV29-1 to TRBJ2-7, with TRBD1 matching 7 bases. This CDR3 is 15 amino acids long. Germline CDR1 is SQVTM and CDR2 is ANQGSEA. The trim removed 2 bases at V and 2 bases at J, leaving 9 bases unmatched. This CDR3 is CSVEWNRGRTYEQYF. As DNA, the CDR3 is TGCAGCGTTGAATGGAACAGGGGTCGGACCTACGAGCAGTACTTC.

This clonotype has only a few counts. The chain has TRBV7-2 and TRBJ1-4; D is uncertain. Germline V CDR1 and CDR2: SGHTA, FQGNSA. Trimming pared 5 bases from V and 2 bases from J, leaving 9 bases between. The CDR3 runs 14 residues. In DNA form, the CDR3 reads TGTGCCAGCAGCCCTGCAAGGACTAATGAAAAACTGTTTTTT. It codes for CASSPARTNEKLFF.

The sample holds one count of this clonotype. The rearrangement joins TRBV19 to TRBJ2-1, with 7 bases fitting TRBD2. Looked up from germline, CDR1 is LNHDA and CDR2 is SQIVND (reference sequence). The CDR3 is 15 residues long. V shed 2 bases, J shed 6 bases, and the junction held 7 bases outside the gene matches. The CDR3 sequence is CASSISGTAVNEQFF. The CDR3 nucleotides read TGTGCCAGTAGTATAAGCGGGACGGCGGTCAATGAGCAGTTCTTC.

This clonotype was observed a handful of times. The chain has TRBV7-9 and TRBJ2-5; no definite D call. The CDR3 spans 8 residues. V was trimmed by 11 bases and J by 13 bases, leaving 11 bases between them. Germline loops: CDR1 SEHNR, CDR2 FQNEAQ (reference sequence). CDR3 nucleotide sequence: TGTGCCGGTATAAGGGCGTACTTC. Amino acids: CAGIRAYF.

J is TRBJ1-1 and V is TRBV5-1; 7 bases match TRBD1. The CDR3 is made up of 16 amino acids. Germline CDR1 is SGHRS and CDR2 is YFSETQ. Trimming took 2 bases from V and 1 from J; bases not matched to a gene: 8. In nucleotides, the CDR3 is TGCGCCAGCAGCTTCCTTGCAGGGGGATCGAACACTGAAGCTTTCTTT. Translating it yields CASSFLAGGSNTEAFF.